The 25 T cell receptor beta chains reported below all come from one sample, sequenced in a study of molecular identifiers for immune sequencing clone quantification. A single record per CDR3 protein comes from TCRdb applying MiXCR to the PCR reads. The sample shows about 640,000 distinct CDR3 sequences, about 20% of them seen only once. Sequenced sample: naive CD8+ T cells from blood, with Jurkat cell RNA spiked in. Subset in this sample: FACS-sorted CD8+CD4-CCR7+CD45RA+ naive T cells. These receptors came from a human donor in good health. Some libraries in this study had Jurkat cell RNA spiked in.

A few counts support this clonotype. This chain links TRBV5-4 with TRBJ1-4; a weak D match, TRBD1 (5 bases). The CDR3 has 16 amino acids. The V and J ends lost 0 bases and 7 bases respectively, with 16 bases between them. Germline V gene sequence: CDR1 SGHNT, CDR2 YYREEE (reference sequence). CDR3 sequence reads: CASSLDAGEGGEKLFF. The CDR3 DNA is TGTGCCAGCAGCTTGGACGCGGGGGAGGGTGGTGAAAAACTGTTTTTT.

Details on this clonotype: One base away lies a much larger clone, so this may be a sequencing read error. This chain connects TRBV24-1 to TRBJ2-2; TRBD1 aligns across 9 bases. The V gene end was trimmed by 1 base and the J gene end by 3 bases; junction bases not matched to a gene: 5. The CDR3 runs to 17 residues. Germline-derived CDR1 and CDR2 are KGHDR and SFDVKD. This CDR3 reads CATSDFGTGTYTGELFF. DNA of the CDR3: TGTGCCACCAGTGATTTTGGGACAGGGACGTACACCGGGGAGCTGTTTTTT.

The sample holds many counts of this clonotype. CDR3 amino acids: CASSDKTGPNTGELFF. CDR3 nucleotides: TGTGCCAGCAGCGACAAGACAGGGCCGAACACCGGGGAGCTGTTTTTT. The J gene is TRBJ2-2, the V gene TRBV9; the match to TRBD1 covers 7 bases. J lost 0 bases, V lost 3 bases, and 5 bases had no gene match. Germline CDR1 is SGDLS and CDR2 is YYNGEE. The CDR3 totals 16 residues. The variable domain in full, completed from reference TRBV9 and TRBJ2-2, reads DSGVTQTPKHLITATGQRVTLRCSPRSGDLSVYWYQQSLDQGLQFLIQYYNGEERAKGNILERFSAQQFPDLHSELNLSSLELGDSALYFCASSDKTGPNTGELFFGEGSRLTVL.

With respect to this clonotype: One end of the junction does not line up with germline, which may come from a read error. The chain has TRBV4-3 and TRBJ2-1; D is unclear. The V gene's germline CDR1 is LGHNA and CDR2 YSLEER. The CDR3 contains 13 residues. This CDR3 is CAGSQVSYNEQFF. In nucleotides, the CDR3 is TGCGCCGGCAGCCAAGTAAGTTACAATGAGCAGTTCTTC.

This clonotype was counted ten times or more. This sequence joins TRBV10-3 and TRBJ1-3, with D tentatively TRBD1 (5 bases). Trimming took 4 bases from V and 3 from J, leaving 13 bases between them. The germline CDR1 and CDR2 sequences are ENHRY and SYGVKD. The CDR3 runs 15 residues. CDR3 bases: TGTGCCATCAGTGTTGATGGGACCGGTGGAAACACCATATATTTT. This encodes CAISVDGTGGNTIYF.

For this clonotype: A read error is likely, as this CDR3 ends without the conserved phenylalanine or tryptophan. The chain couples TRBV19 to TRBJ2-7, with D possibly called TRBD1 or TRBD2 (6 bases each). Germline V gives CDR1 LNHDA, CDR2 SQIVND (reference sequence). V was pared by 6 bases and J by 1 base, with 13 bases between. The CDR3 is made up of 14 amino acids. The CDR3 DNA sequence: TGTGCCAGTAGCCCGGGGGCGTCTTCCTACGAGCAGTACCTC. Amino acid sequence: CASSPGASSYEQYL.

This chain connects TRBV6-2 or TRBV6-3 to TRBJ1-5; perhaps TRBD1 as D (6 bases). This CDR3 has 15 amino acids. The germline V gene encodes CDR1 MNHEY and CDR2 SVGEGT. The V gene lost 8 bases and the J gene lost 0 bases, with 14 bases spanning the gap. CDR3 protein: CASLKDRYSNQPQHF. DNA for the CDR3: TGTGCCAGCTTGAAGGACAGATATAGCAATCAGCCCCAGCATTTT.

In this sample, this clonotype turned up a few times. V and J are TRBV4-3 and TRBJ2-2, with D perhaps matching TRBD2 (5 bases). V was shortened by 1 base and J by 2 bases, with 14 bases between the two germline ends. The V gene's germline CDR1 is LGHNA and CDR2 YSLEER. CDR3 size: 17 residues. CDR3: CASSQVMTGFNTGELFF. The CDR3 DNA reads TGCGCCAGCAGCCAAGTTATGACGGGATTCAACACCGGGGAGCTGTTTTTT.

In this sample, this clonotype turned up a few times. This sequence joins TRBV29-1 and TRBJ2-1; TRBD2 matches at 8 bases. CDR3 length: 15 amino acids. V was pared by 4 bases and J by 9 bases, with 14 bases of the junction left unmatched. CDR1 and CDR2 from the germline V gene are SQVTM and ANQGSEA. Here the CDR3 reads CSVVGPAGANTEQFF. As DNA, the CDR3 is TGCAGCGTTGTAGGCCCAGCGGGAGCGAATACTGAGCAGTTCTTC.

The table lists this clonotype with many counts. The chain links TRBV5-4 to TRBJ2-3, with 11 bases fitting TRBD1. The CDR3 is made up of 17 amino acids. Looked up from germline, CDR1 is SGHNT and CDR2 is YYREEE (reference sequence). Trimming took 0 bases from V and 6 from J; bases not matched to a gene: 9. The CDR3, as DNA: TGTGCCAGCAGCTTGGTAGGACAGGGGGCGCATCCGGATACGCAGTATTTT. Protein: CASSLVGQGAHPDTQYF. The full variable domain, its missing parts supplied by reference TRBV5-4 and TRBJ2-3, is ETGVTQSPTHLIKTRGQQVTLRCSSQSGHNTVSWYQQALGQGPQFIFQYYREEENGRGNFPPRFSGLQFPNYSSELNVNALELDDSALYLCASSLVGQGAHPDTQYFGPGTRLTVL.

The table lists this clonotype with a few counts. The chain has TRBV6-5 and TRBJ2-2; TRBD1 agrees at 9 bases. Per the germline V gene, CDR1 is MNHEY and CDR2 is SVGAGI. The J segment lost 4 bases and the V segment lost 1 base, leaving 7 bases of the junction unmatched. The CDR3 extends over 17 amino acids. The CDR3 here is CASSYYGTGFSTGELFF. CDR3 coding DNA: TGTGCCAGCAGTTACTATGGGACAGGGTTCAGCACCGGGGAGCTGTTTTTT.

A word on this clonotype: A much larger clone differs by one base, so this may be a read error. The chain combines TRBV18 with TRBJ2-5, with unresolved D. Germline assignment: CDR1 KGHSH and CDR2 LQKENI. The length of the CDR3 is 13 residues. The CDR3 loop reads CTSSPPSKETQYF. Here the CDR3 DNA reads TGTACCAGCTCACCACCGAGCAAAGAGACCCAGTACTTC.

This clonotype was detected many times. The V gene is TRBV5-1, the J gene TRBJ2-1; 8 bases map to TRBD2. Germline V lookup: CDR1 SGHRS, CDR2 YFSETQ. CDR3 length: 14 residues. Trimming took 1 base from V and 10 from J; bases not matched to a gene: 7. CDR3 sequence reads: CASSLSSGGWEQFF. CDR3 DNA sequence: TGCGCCAGCAGCTTGTCCAGCGGGGGCTGGGAGCAGTTCTTC.

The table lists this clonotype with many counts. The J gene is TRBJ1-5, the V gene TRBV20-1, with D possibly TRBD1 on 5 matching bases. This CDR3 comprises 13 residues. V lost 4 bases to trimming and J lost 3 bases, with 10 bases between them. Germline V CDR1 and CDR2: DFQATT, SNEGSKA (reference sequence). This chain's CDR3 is CSAIDSHNQPQHF. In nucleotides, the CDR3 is TGCAGTGCTATAGACAGCCACAATCAGCCCCAGCATTTT.

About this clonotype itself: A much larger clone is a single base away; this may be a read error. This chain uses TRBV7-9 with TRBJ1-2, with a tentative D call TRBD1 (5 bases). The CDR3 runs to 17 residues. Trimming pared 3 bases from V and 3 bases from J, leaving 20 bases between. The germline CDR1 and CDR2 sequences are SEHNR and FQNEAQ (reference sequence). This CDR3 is CASSFTMSGKLDYGYTF. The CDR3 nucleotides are TGTGCCAGCAGCTTTACGATGTCAGGGAAACTAGACTATGGCTACACCTTC.

The CDR3 here is CASSQDQGLSTEQFF. The CDR3 coding sequence is TGCGCCAGCAGCCAAGATCAGGGCCTTTCCACTGAGCAGTTCTTC. The chain combines TRBV4-1 with TRBJ2-1; D possibly corresponds to TRBD1 (5 bases). Germline V gene lookup returns CDR1 MGHRA and CDR2 YSYEKL. The CDR3 spans 15 residues. V gave up 0 bases and J gave up 9 bases, with 15 bases separating them.

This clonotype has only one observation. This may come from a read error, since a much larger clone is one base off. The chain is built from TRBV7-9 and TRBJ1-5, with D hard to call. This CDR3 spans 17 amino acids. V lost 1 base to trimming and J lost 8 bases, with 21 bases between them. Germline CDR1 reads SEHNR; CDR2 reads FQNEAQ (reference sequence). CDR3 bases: TGTGCCAGCAGCTTAGTTCGAGGAGGGTTGGCCCGGGAGCCCCAGCATTTT. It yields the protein CASSLVRGGLAREPQHF.

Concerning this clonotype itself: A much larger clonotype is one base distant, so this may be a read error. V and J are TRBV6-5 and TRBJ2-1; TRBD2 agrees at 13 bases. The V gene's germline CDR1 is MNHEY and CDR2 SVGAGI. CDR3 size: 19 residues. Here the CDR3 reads CAGSYSATSGGGLYNEQFF. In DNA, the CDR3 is TGTGCCGGCAGTTACTCCGCCACTAGCGGGGGGGGCCTATACAATGAGCAGTTCTTC.

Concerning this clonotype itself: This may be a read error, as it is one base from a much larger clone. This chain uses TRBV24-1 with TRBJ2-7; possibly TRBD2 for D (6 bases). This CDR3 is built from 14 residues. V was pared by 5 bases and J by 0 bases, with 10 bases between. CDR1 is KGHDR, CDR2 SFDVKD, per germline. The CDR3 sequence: CATSVRGSSYEQYF. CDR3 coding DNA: TGTGCCACCAGTGTTCGGGGGAGCTCCTACGAGCAGTACTTC.

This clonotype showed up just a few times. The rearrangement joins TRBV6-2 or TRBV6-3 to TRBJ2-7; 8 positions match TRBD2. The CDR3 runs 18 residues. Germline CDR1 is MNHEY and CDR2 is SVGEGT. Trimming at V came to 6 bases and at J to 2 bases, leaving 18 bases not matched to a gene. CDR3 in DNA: TGTGCCAGCAGCCGACCGGGACCTAAATCGGGAGGGACCTACGAGCAGTACTTC. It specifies CASSRPGPKSGGTYEQYF.

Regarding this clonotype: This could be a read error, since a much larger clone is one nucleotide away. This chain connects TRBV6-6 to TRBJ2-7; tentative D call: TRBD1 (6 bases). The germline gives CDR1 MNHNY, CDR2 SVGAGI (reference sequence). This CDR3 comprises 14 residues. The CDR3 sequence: CASSYPDSSYEQCF. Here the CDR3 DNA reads TGTGCCAGCAGTTACCCGGACAGCTCCTACGAGCAGTGCTTC.

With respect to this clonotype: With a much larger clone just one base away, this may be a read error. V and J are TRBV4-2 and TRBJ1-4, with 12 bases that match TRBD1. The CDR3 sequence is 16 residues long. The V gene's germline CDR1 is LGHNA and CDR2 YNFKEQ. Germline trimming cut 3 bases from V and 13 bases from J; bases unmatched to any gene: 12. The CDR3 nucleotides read TGTGCCAGCAGCCAGGGCCCGGGACAGGGGGCGTTGAGACTGTTTTTT. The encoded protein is CASSQGPGQGALRLFF.

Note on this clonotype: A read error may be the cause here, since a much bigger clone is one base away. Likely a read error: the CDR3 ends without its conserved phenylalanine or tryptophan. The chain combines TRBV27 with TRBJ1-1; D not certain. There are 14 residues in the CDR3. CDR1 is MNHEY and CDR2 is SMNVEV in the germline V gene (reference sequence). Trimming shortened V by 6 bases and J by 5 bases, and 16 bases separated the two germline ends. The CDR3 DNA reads TGTGCCAGCAGCCTTTCTGCGGCATGGACTGAAGCTTTCCTT. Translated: CASSLSAAWTEAFL.

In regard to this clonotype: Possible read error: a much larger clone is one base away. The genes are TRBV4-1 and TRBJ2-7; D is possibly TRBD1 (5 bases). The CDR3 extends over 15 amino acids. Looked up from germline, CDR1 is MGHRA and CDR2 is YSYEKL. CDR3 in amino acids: CACSQVSGLIYEQYF. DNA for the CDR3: TGCGCCTGCAGCCAGGTGTCAGGGCTAATCTACGAGCAGTACTTC.

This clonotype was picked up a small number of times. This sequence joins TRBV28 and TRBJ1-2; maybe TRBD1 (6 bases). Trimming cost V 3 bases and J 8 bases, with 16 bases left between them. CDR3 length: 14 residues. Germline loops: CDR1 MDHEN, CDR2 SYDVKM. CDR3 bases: TGTGCCAGCAGTTTTTCGGGGGGCGCGGGAGGCTACACCTTC. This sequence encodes CASSFSGGAGGYTF.